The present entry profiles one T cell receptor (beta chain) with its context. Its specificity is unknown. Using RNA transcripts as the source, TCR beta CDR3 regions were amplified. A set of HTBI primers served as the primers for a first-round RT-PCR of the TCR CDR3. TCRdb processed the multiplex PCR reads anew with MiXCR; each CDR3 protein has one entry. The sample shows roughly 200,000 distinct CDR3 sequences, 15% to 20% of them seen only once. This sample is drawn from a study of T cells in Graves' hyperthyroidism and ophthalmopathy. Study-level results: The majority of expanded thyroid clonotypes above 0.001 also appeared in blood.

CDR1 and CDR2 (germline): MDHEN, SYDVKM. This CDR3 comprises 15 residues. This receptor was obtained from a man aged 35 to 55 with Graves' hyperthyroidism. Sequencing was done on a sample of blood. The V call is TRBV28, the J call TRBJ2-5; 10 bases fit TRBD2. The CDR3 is CATRGASGGQETQYF. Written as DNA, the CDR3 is TGTGCAACAAGGGGGGCTAGCGGGGGACAAGAGACCCAGTACTTC. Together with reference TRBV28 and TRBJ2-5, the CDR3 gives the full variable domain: DVKVTQSSRYLVKRTGEKVFLECVQDMDHENMFWYRQDPGLGLRLIYFSYDVKMKEKGDIPEGYSVSREKKERFSLILESASTNQTSMYLCATRGASGGQETQYFGPGTRLLVL.